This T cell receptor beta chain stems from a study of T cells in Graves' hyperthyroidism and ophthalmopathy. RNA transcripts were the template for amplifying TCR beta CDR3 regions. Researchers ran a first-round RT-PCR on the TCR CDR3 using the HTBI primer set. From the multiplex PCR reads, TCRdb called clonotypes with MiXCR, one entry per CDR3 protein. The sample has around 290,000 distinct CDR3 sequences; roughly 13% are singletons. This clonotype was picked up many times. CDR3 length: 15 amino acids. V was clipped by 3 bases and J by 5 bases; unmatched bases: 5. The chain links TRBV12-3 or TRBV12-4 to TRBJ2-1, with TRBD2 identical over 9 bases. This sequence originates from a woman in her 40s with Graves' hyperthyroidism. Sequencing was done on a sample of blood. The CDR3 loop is CASSFVSGSHNEQFF. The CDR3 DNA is TGTGCCAGCAGTTTTGTTAGCGGGAGTCACAATGAGCAGTTCTTC.